This T cell receptor (beta chain) was captured by sequencing in a study of cytotoxic CD8 clonotypes in ibrutinib-treated CLL. Overall study context: The group held 11 relapsed/refractory and 15 treatment-naive patients, with roughly 17 IGHV unmutated.

The CDR3 is 17 residues long. Germline-derived CDR1 and CDR2 are MNHEY and SMNVEV (reference sequence). V gave up 3 bases and J gave up 3 bases; unmatched junction bases: 9. Study results and caveats: Sustained-remission and progressing patients had unequal sampling times. Shared public clonotypes were rare, and on treatment they either got smaller or stayed the same. Clonality grew at ibrutinib response; at progression, it decreased back toward baseline.

Assay: immunoSEQ multiplex PCR; the TCRdb copy retains only in-frame clones and omits some. In the table there are tens of thousands of clones, more than 45% of which are singletons. As regards this clone: The target antigen is unknown.

The chain has TRBV27 and TRBJ2-3, with 10 bases matching TRBD2. The sequence came from a human donor with chronic lymphocytic leukemia. The source was PBMCs, collected after 12 months of ibrutinib treatment. For the CDR3, the DNA is TGTGCCAGCAGTTTGAAGGGACTAGCGAGGGGAACAGATACGCAGTATTTT. It codes for CASSLKGLARGTDTQYF.